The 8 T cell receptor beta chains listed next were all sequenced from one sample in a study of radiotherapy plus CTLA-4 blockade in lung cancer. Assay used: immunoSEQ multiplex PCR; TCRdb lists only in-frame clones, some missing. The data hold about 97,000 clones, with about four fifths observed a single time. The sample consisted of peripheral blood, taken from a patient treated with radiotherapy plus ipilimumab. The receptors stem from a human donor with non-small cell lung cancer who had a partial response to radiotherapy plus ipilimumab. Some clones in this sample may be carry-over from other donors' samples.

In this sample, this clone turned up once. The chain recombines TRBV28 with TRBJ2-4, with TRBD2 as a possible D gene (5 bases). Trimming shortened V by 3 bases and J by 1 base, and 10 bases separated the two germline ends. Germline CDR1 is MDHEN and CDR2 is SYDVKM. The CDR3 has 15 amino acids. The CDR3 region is CASSLLGSAKNIQYF. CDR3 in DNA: TGTGCCAGCAGTTTGTTGGGGAGCGCCAAAAACATTCAGTACTTC. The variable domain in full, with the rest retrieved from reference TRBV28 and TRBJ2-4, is DVKVTQSSRYLVKRTGEKVFLECVQDMDHENMFWYRQDPGLGLRLIYFSYDVKMKEKGDIPEGYSVSREKKERFSLILESASTNQTSMYLCASSLLGSAKNIQYFGAGTRLSVL.

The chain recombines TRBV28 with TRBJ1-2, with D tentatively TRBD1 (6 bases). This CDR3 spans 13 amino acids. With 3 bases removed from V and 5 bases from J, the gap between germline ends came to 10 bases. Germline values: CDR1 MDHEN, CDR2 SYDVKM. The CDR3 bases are TGTGCCAGCAGTTTGGGCAGGGGTTATGGCTACACCTTC. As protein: CASSLGRGYGYTF.

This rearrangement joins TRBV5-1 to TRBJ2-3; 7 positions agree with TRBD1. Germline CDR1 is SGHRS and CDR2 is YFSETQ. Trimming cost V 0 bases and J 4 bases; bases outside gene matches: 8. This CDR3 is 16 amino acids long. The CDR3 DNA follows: TGCGCCAGCAGCTTGGCCCCCGGGACAGAGTCAGATACGCAGTATTTT. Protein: CASSLAPGTESDTQYF.

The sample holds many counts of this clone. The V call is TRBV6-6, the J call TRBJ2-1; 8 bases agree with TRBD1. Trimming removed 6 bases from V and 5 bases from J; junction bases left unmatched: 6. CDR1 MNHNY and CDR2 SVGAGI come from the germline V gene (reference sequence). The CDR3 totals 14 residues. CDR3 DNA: TGTGCCAGCAGGCCGGGACAGGTCAACAATGAGCAGTTCTTC. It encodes CASRPGQVNNEQFF.

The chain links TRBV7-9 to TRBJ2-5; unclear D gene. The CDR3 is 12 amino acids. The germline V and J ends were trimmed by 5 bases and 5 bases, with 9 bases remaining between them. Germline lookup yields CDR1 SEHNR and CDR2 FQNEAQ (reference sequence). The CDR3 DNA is TGTGCCAGCAGCCCCATTCGGGAGACCCAGTACTTC. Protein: CASSPIRETQYF. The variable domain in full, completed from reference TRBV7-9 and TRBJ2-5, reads DTGVSQNPRHKITKRGQNVTFRCDPISEHNRLYWYRQTLGQGPEFLTYFQNEAQLEKSRLLSDRFSAERPKGSFSTLEIQRTEQGDSAMYLCASSPIRETQYFGPGTRLLVL.

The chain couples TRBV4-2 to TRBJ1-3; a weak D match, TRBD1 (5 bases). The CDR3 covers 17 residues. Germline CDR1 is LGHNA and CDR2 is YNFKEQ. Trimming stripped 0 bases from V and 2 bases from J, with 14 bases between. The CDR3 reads CASSQDMRQGPGNTIYF. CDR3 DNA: TGTGCCAGCAGCCAAGATATGAGGCAGGGCCCTGGAAACACCATATATTTT.

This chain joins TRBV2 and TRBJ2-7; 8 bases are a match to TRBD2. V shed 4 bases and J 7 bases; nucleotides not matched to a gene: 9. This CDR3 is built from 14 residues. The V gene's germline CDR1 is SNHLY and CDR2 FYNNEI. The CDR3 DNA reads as TGTGCCAGCAGTGCGTCGACGAGCGGGGGTGAGCAGTACTTC. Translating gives CASSASTSGGEQYF.

In nucleotides, the CDR3 is TGTGCCAGTAGTAGCCCGAGAAGGACAGCACTCTACAATGAGCAGTTCTTC. Translating gives CASSSPRRTALYNEQFF. The rearrangement links TRBV19 to TRBJ2-1, with D possibly matching TRBD1 (6 bases). Trimming removed 4 bases at V and 3 bases at J, with 19 bases between. Germline V gene lookup returns CDR1 LNHDA and CDR2 SQIVND (reference sequence). This CDR3 is built from 17 residues.